The 20 T cell receptor beta chains given below trace back to one sample, sequenced in a study of OX40 agonist ivuxolimab in advanced cancers. The repertoire was sequenced with immunoSEQ multiplex PCR; TCRdb's copy has only in-frame clones and lacks some. The sample shows fewer than 25,000 clones, over 60% of them seen only once. The specimen comprised CD4+ or CD8+ T cells sorted from blood, sampled in a trial of the OX40 agonist ivuxolimab. These receptors were collected from an adult with an advanced solid tumor such as melanoma, head and neck, liver or kidney cancer.

The V gene is TRBV28, the J gene TRBJ1-1, with D maybe TRBD1 (6 bases). The germline CDR1 and CDR2 sequences are MDHEN and SYDVKM. CDR3 length: 13 residues. V gave up 1 base and J gave up 7 bases, with 10 bases separating them. CDR3 sequence (DNA): TGTGCCAGCAGTTTATCAAAGGGGGTTGAAGCTTTCTTT. Encoded protein: CASSLSKGVEAFF.

V and J are TRBV7-2 and TRBJ2-7; D not resolved. Germline V gene data show CDR1 as SGHTA and CDR2 as FQGNSA. Trimming stripped 5 bases from V and 0 bases from J, with 11 bases between. The CDR3 loop spans 14 amino acids. Written as DNA, the CDR3 is TGTGCCAGCAGCAACCTCAGGAGCTCCTACGAGCAGTACTTC. Its protein product is CASSNLRSSYEQYF.

Details on this clone: Within the sample, other DNA sequences also encode this same CDR3. The genes are TRBV9 and TRBJ2-5; a possible D gene is TRBD2 (5 bases). Trimming stripped 0 bases from V and 5 bases from J, with 14 bases between. This CDR3 region has 15 residues. CDR1 and CDR2 from the germline V gene are SGDLS and YYNGEE. CDR3 amino acids: CASSVEGSTGETQYF. The CDR3 region has the DNA TGTGCCAGCAGCGTAGAAGGCAGCACGGGGGAGACCCAGTACTTC. The entire variable domain, with the rest obtained from reference TRBV9 and TRBJ2-5, is as follows: DSGVTQTPKHLITATGQRVTLRCSPRSGDLSVYWYQQSLDQGLQFLIQYYNGEERAKGNILERFSAQQFPDLHSELNLSSLELGDSALYFCASSVEGSTGETQYFGPGTRLLVL.

About this clone itself: Distinct nucleotide sequences in the sample also encode this CDR3. This sequence joins TRBV27 and TRBJ2-3; 8 bases map to TRBD1. The CDR3 has 14 residues. Germline V CDR1 and CDR2: MNHEY, SMNVEV (reference sequence). The junction had 3 bases not matched to a gene; V was cut back by 4 bases and J by 3 bases. As DNA, the CDR3 is TGTGCCAGCAGTTCCAGGGGGCGAACAGATACGCAGTATTTT. It yields the protein CASSSRGRTDTQYF.

This clone was detected only once. The V and J genes are TRBV11-2 and TRBJ2-3; D uncertain. V gave up 1 base and J gave up 6 bases, with 11 bases separating them. This CDR3 is built from 14 residues. The V gene's germline CDR1 is SGHAT and CDR2 FQNNGV. The CDR3 nucleotides read TGTGCCAGCAGCTTAGGACCAATCTCGGATACGCAGTATTTT. This sequence encodes CASSLGPISDTQYF.

Here the CDR3 DNA reads TGTGCCAGCAGTGACTCCTACGAGCAGTACTTC. Its translation: CASSDSYEQYF. The rearrangement joins TRBV6-1 to TRBJ2-7; no clear D gene. V lost 3 bases and J 0 bases, leaving 0 bases between the germline ends. The CDR3 loop spans 11 amino acids. Germline V gives CDR1 MNHNS, CDR2 SASEGT.

The chain has TRBV5-4 and TRBJ2-5; D uncertain. The germline V and J ends were trimmed by 3 bases and 2 bases, with 11 bases remaining between them. The CDR3 runs to 14 residues. Per germline, CDR1 SGHNT and CDR2 YYREEE (reference sequence). This CDR3 reads CASSSTLGQETQYF. CDR3 nucleotide sequence: TGTGCCAGCAGCTCCACTCTTGGACAAGAGACCCAGTACTTC.

V gene TRBV28 combines with J gene TRBJ2-6; D gene ambiguous. The CDR3 has 14 residues. The germline CDR1 and CDR2 sequences are MDHEN and SYDVKM. The ends were cut back, 2 bases at V and 1 base at J, with 3 bases in the middle. CDR3 loop: CASSLRSGANVLTF. Here the CDR3 DNA reads TGTGCCAGCAGTTTAAGGTCTGGGGCCAACGTCCTGACTTTC.

The chain employs TRBV29-1 and TRBJ1-1, with D perhaps matching TRBD1 (5 bases). The CDR3 is 14 amino acids. Germline CDR1 SQVTM, CDR2 ANQGSEA. With 4 bases removed from V and 1 base from J, the gap between germline ends came to 13 bases. The CDR3 is CSVVTGTANTEAFF. As DNA, the CDR3 is TGCAGCGTTGTAACCGGGACGGCGAACACTGAAGCTTTCTTT. The variable domain in full, with the rest retrieved from reference TRBV29-1 and TRBJ1-1, is SAVISQKPSRDICQRGTSLTIQCQVDSQVTMMFWYRQQPGQSLTLIATANQGSEATYESGFVIDKFPISRPNLTFSTLTVSNMSPEDSSIYLCSVVTGTANTEAFFGQGTRLTVV.

The chain is built from TRBV7-2 and TRBJ2-7; D is perhaps TRBD1 (6 bases). Germline assignment: CDR1 SGHTA and CDR2 FQGNSA. Trimming removed 4 bases at V and 4 bases at J, with 14 bases between. The CDR3 totals 14 residues. The CDR3 region is CASSSYDRFYEQYF. As DNA, the CDR3 is TGTGCCAGCAGCTCTTACGACAGGTTTTACGAGCAGTACTTC. Full variable domain (outside the CDR3, taken from reference TRBV7-2 and TRBJ2-7): GAGVSQSPSNKVTEKGKDVELRCDPISGHTALYWYRQSLGQGLEFLIYFQGNSAPDKSGLPSDRFSAERTGGSVSTLTIQRTQQEDSAVYLCASSSYDRFYEQYFGPGTRLTVT.

The CDR3 coding sequence is TGTGCCAGCAGTCCAAAACGACAGCTAAAAGTTGTAGAGCAGTACTTC. It specifies CASSPKRQLKVVEQYF. J is TRBJ2-7 and V is TRBV28; a weak D match, TRBD1 (5 bases). CDR1 and CDR2 (germline): MDHEN, SYDVKM. Trimming took 5 bases from V and 7 from J, leaving 24 bases between them. The CDR3 is 16 amino acids. The full variable domain, its missing parts supplied by reference TRBV28 and TRBJ2-7, is DVKVTQSSRYLVKRTGEKVFLECVQDMDHENMFWYRQDPGLGLRLIYFSYDVKMKEKGDIPEGYSVSREKKERFSLILESASTNQTSMYLCASSPKRQLKVVEQYFGPGTRLTVT.

This CDR3 reads CAWTGGSNQPQHF. CDR3 in DNA: TGTGCCTGGACGGGGGGAAGCAATCAGCCCCAGCATTTT. The V gene is TRBV30, the J gene TRBJ1-5, with D possibly matching TRBD1 (5 bases). This CDR3 contains 13 residues. V was pared by 4 bases and J by 1 base, with 8 bases between. In germline, CDR1 is GTSNPN, CDR2 SVGIG (reference sequence).

The V call is TRBV2, the J call TRBJ2-3; no reliable D call. CDR1 and CDR2 from the germline V gene are SNHLY and FYNNEI. The V end was cut by 2 bases, the J end by 6 bases, with 6 bases between. The CDR3 loop spans 12 amino acids. CDR3 nucleotide sequence: TGTGCCAGCAGTGAAAAGGCTGATACGCAGTATTTT. Translation: CASSEKADTQYF.

This clone has just a few counts. This chain connects TRBV5-5 to TRBJ2-3; D uncertain. V was trimmed by 0 bases and J by 0 bases, leaving 2 bases between them. The V gene's germline CDR1 is SGHKS and CDR2 YYEKEE (reference sequence). The CDR3 loop spans 13 amino acids. The chain's CDR3 is CASSLGSTDTQYF. In DNA form, the CDR3 reads TGTGCCAGCAGCTTGGGTAGCACAGATACGCAGTATTTT.

The chain recombines TRBV6-5 with TRBJ2-7, with 8 bases that match TRBD2. V lost 5 bases, J lost 0 bases, and 6 bases stayed unmatched. The V gene's germline CDR1 is MNHEY and CDR2 SVGAGI. The CDR3 consists of 15 residues. The CDR3 loop reads CASSATSGSSYEQYF. The CDR3 coding sequence is TGTGCCAGCAGTGCAACTAGCGGCAGCTCCTACGAGCAGTACTTC.

The V call is TRBV6-6, the J call TRBJ2-5; tentatively, D is TRBD1 or TRBD2 (5 bases each). The CDR3 covers 14 residues. The ends were cut back, 0 bases at V and 7 bases at J, with 12 bases in the middle. Germline V gene sequence: CDR1 MNHNY, CDR2 SVGAGI (reference sequence). For the CDR3, the DNA is TGTGCCAGCAGTTACTCAAGGGGAGAGGGGACCCAGTACTTC. Its translation is CASSYSRGEGTQYF.

The chain uses TRBV7-8 and TRBJ2-1; 9 bases line up with TRBD2. This CDR3 spans 16 amino acids. Germline V gene sequence: CDR1 SGHVS, CDR2 FQNEAQ. Unmatched junction bases numbered 8, after V lost 4 bases and J lost 4 bases. Here the CDR3 reads CASSSRAGGLYNEQFF. DNA for the CDR3: TGTGCCAGCAGCTCCCGAGCGGGAGGTCTTTACAATGAGCAGTTCTTC.

The V call is TRBV7-2, the J call TRBJ1-2; D is uncertain. CDR3 length: 14 amino acids. Germline V gene lookup returns CDR1 SGHTA and CDR2 FQGNSA. Trimming shortened V by 3 bases and J by 0 bases, and 8 bases separated the two germline ends. The CDR3 loop reads CASSLAGTNYGYTF. For the CDR3, the DNA is TGTGCCAGCAGCTTGGCAGGAACTAACTATGGCTACACCTTC.

The chain has TRBV19 and TRBJ1-2, with 8 bases matching TRBD1. The CDR3 runs to 12 residues. V dropped 8 bases and J dropped 5; count of bases not matched to a gene: 4. Germline V lookup: CDR1 LNHDA, CDR2 SQIVND (reference sequence). CDR3 amino acids: CASGTGPYGYTF. The CDR3 nucleotides are TGTGCCAGTGGGACAGGACCTTATGGCTACACCTTC.

This chain connects TRBV19 to TRBJ2-5, with 10 bases that match TRBD1. V was pared by 5 bases and J by 3 bases, with 6 bases of the junction left unmatched. Germline CDR1 LNHDA, CDR2 SQIVND (reference sequence). The CDR3 is 15 amino acids. Written as DNA, the CDR3 is TGTGCCAGTAGTCTACCCGGGACAGGGGAAGAGACCCAGTACTTC. It translates to CASSLPGTGEETQYF. Supplemented by reference TRBV19 and TRBJ2-5, the full variable domain reads DGGITQSPKYLFRKEGQNVTLSCEQNLNHDAMYWYRQDPGQGLRLIYYSQIVNDFQKGDIAEGYSVSREKKESFPLTVTSAQKNPTAFYLCASSLPGTGEETQYFGPGTRLLVL.